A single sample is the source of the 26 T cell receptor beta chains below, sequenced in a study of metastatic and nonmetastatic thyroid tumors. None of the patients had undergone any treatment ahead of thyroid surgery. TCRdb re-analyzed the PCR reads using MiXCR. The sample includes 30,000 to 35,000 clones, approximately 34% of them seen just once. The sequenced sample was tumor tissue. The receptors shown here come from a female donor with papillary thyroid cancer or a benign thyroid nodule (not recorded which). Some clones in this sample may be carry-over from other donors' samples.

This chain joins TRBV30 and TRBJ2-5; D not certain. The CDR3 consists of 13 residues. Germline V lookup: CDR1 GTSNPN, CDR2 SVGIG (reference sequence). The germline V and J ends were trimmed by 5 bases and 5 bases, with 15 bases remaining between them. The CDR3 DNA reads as TGTGCCTGGGGGCCCCCGGCAGGTGAGACCCAGTACTTC. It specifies CAWGPPAGETQYF.

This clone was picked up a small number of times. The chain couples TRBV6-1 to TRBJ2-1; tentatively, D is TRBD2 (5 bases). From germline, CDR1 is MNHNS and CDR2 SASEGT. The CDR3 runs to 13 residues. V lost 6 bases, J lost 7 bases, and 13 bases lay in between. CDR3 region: CASSPSSLNEQFF. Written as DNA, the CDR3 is TGTGCCAGCAGCCCCTCTAGCTTGAATGAGCAGTTCTTC.

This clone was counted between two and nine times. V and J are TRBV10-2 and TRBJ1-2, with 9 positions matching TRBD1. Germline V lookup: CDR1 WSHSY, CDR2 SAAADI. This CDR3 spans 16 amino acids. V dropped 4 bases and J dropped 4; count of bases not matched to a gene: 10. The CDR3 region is CASSGVQGAGGYGYTF. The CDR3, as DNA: TGCGCCAGCAGTGGAGTACAGGGGGCGGGTGGCTATGGCTACACCTTC.

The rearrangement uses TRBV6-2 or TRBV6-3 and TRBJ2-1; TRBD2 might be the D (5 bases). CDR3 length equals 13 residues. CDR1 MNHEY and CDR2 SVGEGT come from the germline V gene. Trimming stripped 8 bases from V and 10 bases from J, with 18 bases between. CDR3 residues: CASGLSGPGEQFF. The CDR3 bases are TGTGCCAGCGGTCTCAGCGGACCTGGGGAGCAGTTCTTC.

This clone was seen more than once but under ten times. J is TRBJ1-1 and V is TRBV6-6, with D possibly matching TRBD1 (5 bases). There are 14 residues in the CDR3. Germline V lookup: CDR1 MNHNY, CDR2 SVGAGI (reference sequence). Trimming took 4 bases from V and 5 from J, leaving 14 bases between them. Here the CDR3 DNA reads TGTGCCAGCAGTTCCTCAAACTGGGGGACTGAAGCTTTCTTT. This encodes CASSSSNWGTEAFF.

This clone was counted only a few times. The CDR3 DNA sequence: TGTGCCAGCAGTGAAACGGGGGAGCAGTACTTC. This encodes CASSETGEQYF. V is TRBV2 and J is TRBJ2-7; possibly TRBD2 for D (5 bases). The length of the CDR3 is 11 residues. Trimming took off 2 bases at V and 7 bases at J, with 6 bases between the two ends. From germline, CDR1 is SNHLY and CDR2 FYNNEI.

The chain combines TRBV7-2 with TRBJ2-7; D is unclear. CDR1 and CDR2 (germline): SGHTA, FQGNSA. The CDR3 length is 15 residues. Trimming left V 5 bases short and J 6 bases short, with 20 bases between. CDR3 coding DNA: TGTGCCAGCAGCCCTATTTTGGGGTCGTCTTCCGAGCAGTACTTC. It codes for CASSPILGSSSEQYF.

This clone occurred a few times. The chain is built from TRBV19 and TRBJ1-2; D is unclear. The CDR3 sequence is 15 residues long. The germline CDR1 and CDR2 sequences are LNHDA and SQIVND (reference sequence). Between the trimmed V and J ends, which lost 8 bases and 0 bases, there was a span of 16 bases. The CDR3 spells CASSRAASSNYGYTF. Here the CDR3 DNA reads TGTGCCAGTTCTAGGGCCGCCTCATCTAACTATGGCTACACCTTC.

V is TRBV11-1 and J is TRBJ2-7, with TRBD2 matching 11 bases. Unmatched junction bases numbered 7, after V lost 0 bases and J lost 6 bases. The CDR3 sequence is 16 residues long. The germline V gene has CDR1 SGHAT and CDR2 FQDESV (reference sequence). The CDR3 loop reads CASSLARTSGRGEQYF. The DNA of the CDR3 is TGTGCCAGCAGCTTAGCCCGAACTAGCGGGAGAGGCGAGCAGTACTTC.

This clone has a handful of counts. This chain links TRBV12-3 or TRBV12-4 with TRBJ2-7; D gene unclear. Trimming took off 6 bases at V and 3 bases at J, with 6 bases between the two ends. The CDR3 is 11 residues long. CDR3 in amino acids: CASSNGYEQYF. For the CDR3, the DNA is TGTGCCAGCAGCAATGGCTACGAGCAGTACTTC.

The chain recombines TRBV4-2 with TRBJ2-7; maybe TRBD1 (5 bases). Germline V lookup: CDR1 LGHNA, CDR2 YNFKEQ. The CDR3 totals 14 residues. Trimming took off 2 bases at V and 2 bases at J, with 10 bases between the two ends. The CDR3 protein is CASSQPTDTYEQYF. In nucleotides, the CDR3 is TGTGCCAGCAGCCAACCGACAGATACCTACGAGCAGTACTTC.

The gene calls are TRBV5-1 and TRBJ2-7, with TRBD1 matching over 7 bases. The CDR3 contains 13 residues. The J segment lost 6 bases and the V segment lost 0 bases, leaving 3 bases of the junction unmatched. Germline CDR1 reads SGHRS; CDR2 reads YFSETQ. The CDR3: CASSLETGLEQYF. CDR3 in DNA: TGCGCCAGCAGCTTGGAGACAGGGCTCGAGCAGTACTTC.

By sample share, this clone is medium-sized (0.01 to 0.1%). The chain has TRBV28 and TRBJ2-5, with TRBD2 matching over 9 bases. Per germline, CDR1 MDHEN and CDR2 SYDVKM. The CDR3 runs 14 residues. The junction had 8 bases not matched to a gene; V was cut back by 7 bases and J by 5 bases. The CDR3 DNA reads TGTGCCAGCACCCCGCGGGGGGGCGGGGAGACCCAGTACTTC. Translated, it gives CASTPRGGGETQYF.

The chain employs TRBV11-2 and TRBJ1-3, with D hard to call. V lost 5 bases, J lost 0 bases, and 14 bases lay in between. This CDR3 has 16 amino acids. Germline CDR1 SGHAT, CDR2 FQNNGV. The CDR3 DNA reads TGTGCCAGCAGCCCGCTTTTGACGGCCTCTGGAAACACCATATATTTT. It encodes CASSPLLTASGNTIYF.

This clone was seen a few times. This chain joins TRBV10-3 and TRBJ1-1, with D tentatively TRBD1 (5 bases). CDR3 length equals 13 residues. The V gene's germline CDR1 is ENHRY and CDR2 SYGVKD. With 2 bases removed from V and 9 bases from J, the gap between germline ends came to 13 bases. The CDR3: CAISEGAAGKAFF. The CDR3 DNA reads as TGTGCCATCAGTGAGGGGGCAGCCGGTAAAGCTTTCTTT.

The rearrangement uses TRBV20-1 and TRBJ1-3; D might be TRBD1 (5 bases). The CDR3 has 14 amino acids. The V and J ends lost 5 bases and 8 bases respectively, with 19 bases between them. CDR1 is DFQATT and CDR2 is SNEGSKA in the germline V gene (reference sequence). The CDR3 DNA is TGCAGTGCTCTAGACCCAAACTCGGGGGACACCATATATTTT. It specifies CSALDPNSGDTIYF.

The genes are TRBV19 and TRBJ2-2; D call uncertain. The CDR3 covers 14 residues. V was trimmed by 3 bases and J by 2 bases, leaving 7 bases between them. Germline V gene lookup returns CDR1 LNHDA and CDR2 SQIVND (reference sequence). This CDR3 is CASSMTSNTGELFF. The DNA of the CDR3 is TGTGCCAGTAGTATGACCAGTAACACCGGGGAGCTGTTTTTT.

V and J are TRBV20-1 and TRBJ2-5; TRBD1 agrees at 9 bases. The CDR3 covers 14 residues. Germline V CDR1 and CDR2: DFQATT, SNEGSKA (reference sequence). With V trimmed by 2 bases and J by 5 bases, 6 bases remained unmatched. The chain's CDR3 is CSARNRGRVETQYF. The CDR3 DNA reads TGCAGTGCTAGAAACAGGGGGCGCGTGGAGACCCAGTACTTC.

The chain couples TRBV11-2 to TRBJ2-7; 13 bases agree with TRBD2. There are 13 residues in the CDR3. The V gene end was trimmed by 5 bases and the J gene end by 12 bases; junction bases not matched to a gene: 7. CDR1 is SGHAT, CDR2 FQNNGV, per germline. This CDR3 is CASSAGLAGDPYF. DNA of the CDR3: TGTGCCAGCAGCGCAGGACTAGCGGGAGATCCGTACTTC.

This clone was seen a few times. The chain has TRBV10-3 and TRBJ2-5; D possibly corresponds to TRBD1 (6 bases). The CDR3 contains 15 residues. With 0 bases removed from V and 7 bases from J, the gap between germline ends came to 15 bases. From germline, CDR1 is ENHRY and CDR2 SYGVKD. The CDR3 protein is CAISESAQGLATQYF. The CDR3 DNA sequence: TGTGCCATCAGTGAGTCGGCACAGGGTTTGGCGACCCAGTACTTC.

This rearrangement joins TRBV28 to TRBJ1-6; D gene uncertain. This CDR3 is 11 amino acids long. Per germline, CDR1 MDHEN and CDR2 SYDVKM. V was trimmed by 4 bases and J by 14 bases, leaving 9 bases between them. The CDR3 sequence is CASSSWTSLHF. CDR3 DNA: TGTGCCAGCAGTTCGTGGACCTCCCTCCACTTT.

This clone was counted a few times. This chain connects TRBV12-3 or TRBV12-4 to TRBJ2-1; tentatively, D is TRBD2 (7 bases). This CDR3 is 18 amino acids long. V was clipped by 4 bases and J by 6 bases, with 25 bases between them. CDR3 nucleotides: TGTGCCAGCAGTTCCCCGGGACAAAGAGCGTCTAGCGGCAATGAGCAGTTCTTC. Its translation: CASSSPGQRASSGNEQFF.

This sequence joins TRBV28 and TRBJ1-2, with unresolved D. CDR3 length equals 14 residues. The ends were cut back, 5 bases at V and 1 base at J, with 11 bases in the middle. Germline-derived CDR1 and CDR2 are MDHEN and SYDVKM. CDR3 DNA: TGTGCCAGCAGTATCGTCGAGAGTAACTATGGCTACACCTTC. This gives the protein CASSIVESNYGYTF.

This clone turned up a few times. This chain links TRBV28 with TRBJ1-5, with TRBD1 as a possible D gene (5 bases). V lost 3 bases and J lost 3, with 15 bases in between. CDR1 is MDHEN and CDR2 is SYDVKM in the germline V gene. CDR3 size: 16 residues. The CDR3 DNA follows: TGTGCCAGCAGTTTCGGCCCTAGACAGTACAATCAGCCCCAGCATTTT. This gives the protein CASSFGPRQYNQPQHF.

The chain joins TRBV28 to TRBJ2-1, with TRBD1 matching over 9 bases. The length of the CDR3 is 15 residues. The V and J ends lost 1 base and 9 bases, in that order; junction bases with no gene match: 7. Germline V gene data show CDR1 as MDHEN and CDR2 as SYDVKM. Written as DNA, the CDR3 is TGTGCCAGCAGTTTATTGGTGGGACAGGGACCTGAGCAGTTCTTC. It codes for CASSLLVGQGPEQFF.

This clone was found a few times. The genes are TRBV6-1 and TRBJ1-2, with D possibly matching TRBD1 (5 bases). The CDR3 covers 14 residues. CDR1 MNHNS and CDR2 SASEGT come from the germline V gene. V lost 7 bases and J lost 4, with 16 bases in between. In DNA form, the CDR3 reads TGTGCCAGCATGCTCCAGAGGGGTTCCTATGGCTACACCTTC. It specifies CASMLQRGSYGYTF.